This note documents a single TCR beta chain sequence. Germline V gives CDR1 MGHRA, CDR2 YSYEKL. The CDR3 covers 15 residues. V dropped 4 bases and J dropped 2 bases, with 15 bases sitting between them. These data come from a study of blood T cell repertoires in COVID-19. Background on the study: COVID-19 samples from acute and convalescent phases originated in the United States, Italy and Spain. PBMCs, B-cell-depleted T cells, or T cells were the source of the cDNA or gDNA that made up the material.

Original processing notes: The assay estimated nucleated cells by amplifying reference gene primers. Data came from immunoSEQ multiplex PCR; TCRdb stores just in-frame clones and leaves some out. That table supplies the V and J calls and clone size; D and trimming were determined from the DNA. The sample includes about 310,000 clones, around 87% of them seen just once. This clonotype originated in a middle-aged man with active or convalescent COVID-19. The J gene is TRBJ2-7, the V gene TRBV4-1, with TRBD2 as a possible D gene (5 bases). The sequencing sample was made of peripheral blood. CDR3 sequence reads: CASSLTVTGAYEQYF. DNA for the CDR3: TGCGCCAGCAGCCTTACGGTCACCGGGGCCTACGAGCAGTACTTC.